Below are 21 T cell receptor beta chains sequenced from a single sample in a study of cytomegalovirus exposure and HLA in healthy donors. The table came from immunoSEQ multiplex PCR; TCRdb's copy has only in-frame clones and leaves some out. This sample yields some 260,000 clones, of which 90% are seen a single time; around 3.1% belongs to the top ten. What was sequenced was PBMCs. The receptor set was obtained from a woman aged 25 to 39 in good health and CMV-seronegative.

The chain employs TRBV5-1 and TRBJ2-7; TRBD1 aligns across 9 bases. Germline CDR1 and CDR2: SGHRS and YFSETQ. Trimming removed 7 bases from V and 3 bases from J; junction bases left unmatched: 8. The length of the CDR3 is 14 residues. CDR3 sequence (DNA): TGCGCCAGCTCCCCCGGGACAGGGATCTACGAGCAGTACTTC. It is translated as CASSPGTGIYEQYF.

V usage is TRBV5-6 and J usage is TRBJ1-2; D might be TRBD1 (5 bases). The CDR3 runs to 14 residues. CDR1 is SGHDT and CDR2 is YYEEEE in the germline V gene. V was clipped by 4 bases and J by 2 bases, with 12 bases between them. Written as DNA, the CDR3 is TGTGCCAGCAGCATACTCGGGGCGAACTATGGCTACACCTTC. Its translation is CASSILGANYGYTF.

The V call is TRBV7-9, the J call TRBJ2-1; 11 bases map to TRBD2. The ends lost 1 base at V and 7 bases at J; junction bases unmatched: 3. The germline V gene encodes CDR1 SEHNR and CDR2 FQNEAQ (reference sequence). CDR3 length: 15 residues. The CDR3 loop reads CASSLVASGRNEQFF. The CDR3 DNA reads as TGTGCCAGCAGCTTAGTAGCTAGCGGGAGGAATGAGCAGTTCTTC.

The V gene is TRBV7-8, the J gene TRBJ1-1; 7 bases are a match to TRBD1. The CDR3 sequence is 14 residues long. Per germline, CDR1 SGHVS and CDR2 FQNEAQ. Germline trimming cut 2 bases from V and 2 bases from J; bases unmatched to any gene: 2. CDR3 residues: CASSLTGDNTEAFF. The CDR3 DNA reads TGTGCCAGCAGCTTAACAGGGGACAACACTGAAGCTTTCTTT. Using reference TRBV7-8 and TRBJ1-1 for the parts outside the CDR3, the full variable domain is GAGVSQSPRYKVAKRGQDVALRCDPISGHVSLFWYQQALGQGPEFLTYFQNEAQLDKSGLPSDRFFAERPEGSVSTLKIQRTQQEDSAVYLCASSLTGDNTEAFFGQGTRLTVV.

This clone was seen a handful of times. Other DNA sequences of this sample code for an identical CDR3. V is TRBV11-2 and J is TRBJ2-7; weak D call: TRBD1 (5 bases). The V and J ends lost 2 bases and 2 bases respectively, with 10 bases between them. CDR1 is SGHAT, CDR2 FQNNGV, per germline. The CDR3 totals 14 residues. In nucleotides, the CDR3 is TGTGCCAGCAGCTTATCGGCAGGGACCTACGAGCAGTACTTC. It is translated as CASSLSAGTYEQYF.

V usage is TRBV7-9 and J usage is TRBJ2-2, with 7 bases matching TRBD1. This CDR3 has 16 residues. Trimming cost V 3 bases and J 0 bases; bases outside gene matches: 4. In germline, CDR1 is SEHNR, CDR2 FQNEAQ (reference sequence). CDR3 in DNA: TGTGCCAGCAGCTTCCGGACAGGATCGAACACCGGGGAGCTGTTTTTT. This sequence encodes CASSFRTGSNTGELFF.

The CDR3 coding sequence is TGTGCCAGCAGCTTGGGGACAGGGGACACTGAAGCTTTCTTT. Its translation is CASSLGTGDTEAFF. The chain employs TRBV5-6 and TRBJ1-1; 9 positions match TRBD1. The V and J ends lost 0 bases and 3 bases, in that order; junction bases with no gene match: 0. Germline CDR1 SGHDT, CDR2 YYEEEE. The CDR3 runs 14 residues.

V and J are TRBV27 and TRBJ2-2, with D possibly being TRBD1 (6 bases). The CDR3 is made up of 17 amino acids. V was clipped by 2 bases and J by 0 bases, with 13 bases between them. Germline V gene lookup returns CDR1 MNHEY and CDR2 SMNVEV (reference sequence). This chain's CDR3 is CASSLQGTSTNTGELFF. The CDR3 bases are TGTGCCAGCAGTTTACAGGGGACCTCCACGAACACCGGGGAGCTGTTTTTT.

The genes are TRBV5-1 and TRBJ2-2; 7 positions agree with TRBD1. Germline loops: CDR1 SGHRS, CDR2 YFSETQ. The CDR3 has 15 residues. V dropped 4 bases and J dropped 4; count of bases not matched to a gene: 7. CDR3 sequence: CASSRQGSGTGELFF. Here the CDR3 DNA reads TGCGCCAGCAGCCGACAGGGATCGGGCACCGGGGAGCTGTTTTTT.

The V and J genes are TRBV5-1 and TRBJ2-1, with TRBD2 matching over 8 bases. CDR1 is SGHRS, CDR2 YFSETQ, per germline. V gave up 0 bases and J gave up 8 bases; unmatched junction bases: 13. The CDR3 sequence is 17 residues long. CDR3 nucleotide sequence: TGCGCCAGCAGCTTGGATTATCGGCAGCGGGGGTACCATGAGCAGTTCTTC. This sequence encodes CASSLDYRQRGYHEQFF. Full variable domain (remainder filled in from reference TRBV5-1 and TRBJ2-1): KAGVTQTPRYLIKTRGQQVTLSCSPISGHRSVSWYQQTPGQGLQFLFEYFSETQRNKGNFPGRFSGRQFSNSRSEMNVSTLELGDSALYLCASSLDYRQRGYHEQFFGPGTRLTVL.

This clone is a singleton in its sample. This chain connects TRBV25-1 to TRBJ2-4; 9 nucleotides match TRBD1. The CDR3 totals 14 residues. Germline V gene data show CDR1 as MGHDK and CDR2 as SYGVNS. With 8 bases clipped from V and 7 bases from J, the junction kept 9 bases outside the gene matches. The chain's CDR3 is CASSPQGALNIQYF. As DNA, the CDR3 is TGTGCCAGCTCCCCACAGGGGGCGCTGAACATTCAGTACTTC. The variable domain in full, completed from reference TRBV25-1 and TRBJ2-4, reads EADIYQTPRYLVIGTGKKITLECSQTMGHDKMYWYQQDPGMELHLIHYSYGVNSTEKGDLSSESTVSRIRTEHFPLTLESARPSHTSQYLCASSPQGALNIQYFGAGTRLSVL.

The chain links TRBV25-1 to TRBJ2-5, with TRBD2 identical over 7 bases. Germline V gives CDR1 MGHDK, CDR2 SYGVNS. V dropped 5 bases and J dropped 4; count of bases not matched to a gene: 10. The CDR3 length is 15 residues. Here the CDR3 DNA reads TGTGCCAGCAGTCTGAATGGGAGGGGAGCAGAGACCCAGTACTTC. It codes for CASSLNGRGAETQYF.

The CDR3, as DNA: TGTGCCAGCAGCTTCAGTCCGTCCTCTGGGGCCAACGTCCTGACTTTC. Amino acids: CASSFSPSSGANVLTF. The chain links TRBV7-2 to TRBJ2-6; unclear D gene. The CDR3 is made up of 16 amino acids. Germline V CDR1 and CDR2: SGHTA, FQGNSA. V gave up 3 bases and J gave up 0 bases, with 9 bases separating them.

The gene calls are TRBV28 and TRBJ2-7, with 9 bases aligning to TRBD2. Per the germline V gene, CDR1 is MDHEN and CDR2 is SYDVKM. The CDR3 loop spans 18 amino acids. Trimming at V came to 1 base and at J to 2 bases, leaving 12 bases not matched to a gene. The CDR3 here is CASSLSASGTYLPYEQYF. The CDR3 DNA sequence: TGTGCCAGCAGTTTATCAGCTAGCGGGACCTACCTCCCCTACGAGCAGTACTTC.

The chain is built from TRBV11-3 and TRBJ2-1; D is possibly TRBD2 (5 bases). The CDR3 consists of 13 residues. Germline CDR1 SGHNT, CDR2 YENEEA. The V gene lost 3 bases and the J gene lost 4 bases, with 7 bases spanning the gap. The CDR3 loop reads CASSLRVYNEQFF. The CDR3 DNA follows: TGTGCCAGCAGCTTGAGGGTTTACAATGAGCAGTTCTTC.

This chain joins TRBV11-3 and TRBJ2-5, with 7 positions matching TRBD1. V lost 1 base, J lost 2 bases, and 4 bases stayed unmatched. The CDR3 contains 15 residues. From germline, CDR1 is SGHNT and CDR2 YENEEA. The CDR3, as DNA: TGTGCCAGCAGCTTAGTGACAGGGCCACAAGAGACCCAGTACTTC. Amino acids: CASSLVTGPQETQYF.

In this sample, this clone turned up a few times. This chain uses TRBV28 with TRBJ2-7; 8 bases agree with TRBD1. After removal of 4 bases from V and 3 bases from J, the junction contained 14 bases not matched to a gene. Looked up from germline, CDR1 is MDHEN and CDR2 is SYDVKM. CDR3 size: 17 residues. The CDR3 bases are TGTGCCAGCAGTTCCACCGGACAGGGTTTCGGCGTCTACGAGCAGTACTTC. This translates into CASSSTGQGFGVYEQYF.

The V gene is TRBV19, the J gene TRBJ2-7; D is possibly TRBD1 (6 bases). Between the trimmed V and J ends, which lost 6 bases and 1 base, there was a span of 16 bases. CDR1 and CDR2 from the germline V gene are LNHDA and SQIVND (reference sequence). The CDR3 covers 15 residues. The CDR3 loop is CASSSPGRGSYEQYF. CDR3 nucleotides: TGTGCCAGTAGCTCCCCGGGCAGGGGTTCCTACGAGCAGTACTTC.

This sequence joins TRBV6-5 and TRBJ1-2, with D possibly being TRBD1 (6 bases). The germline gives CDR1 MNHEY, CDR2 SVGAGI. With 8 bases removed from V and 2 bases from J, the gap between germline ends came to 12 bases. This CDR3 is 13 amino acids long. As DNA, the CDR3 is TGTGCCAGCTACAACAGGGTCAACTATGGCTACACCTTC. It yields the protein CASYNRVNYGYTF.

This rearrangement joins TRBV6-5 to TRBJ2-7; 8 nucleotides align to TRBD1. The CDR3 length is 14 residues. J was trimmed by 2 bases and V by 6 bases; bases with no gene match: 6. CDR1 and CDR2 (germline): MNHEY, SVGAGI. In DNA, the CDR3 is TGTGCCAGCAGCCCACAGGGGGGTCCCTACGAGCAGTACTTC. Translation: CASSPQGGPYEQYF.

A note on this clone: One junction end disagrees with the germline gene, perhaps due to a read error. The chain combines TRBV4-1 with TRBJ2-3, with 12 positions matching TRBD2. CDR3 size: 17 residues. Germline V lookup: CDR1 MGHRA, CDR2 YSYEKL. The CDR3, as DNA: TGCGCCAGCAGCCCGGGACTAGCGGGCCTCTTCACACATACGCAGTATTTT. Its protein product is CASSPGLAGLFTHTQYF.